These 18 T cell receptor beta chains were sequenced from one sample in a study of blood T cell repertoires in COVID-19. Some clones are missing from TCRdb's copy, which holds only in-frame ones; the method was immunoSEQ multiplex PCR. The sample shows 180,000 or so clones, more than 75% of them seen only once. Sequences were obtained from peripheral blood. The receptors stem from a woman in her fifties or sixties with active or convalescent COVID-19.

This clone was seen only once. The rearrangement joins TRBV29-1 to TRBJ2-6, with 7 bases identical to TRBD1. The germline CDR1 and CDR2 sequences are SQVTM and ANQGSEA. This CDR3 contains 18 residues. The V gene end was trimmed by 5 bases and the J gene end by 1 base; junction bases not matched to a gene: 14. CDR3 residues: CSVKSPGQTLSGANVLTF. CDR3 in DNA: TGCAGCGTTAAATCCCCGGGACAGACTCTTTCTGGGGCCAACGTCCTGACTTTC.

V is TRBV6-2 or TRBV6-3 and J is TRBJ1-1; no clear D. This CDR3 comprises 14 residues. Germline CDR1 is MNHEY and CDR2 is SVGEGT. V lost 2 bases to trimming and J lost 3 bases, with 10 bases between them. In DNA, the CDR3 is TGTGCCAGCAGTTACATCCACTTGGACACTGAAGCTTTCTTT. Translation gives CASSYIHLDTEAFF.

V usage is TRBV15 and J usage is TRBJ2-7; 9 nucleotides align to TRBD2. Looked up from germline, CDR1 is LNHNV and CDR2 is YYDKDF (reference sequence). Trimming cost V 0 bases and J 6 bases; bases outside gene matches: 15. There are 18 residues in the CDR3. This CDR3 is CATSRDLGGVAGVGEQYF. As DNA, the CDR3 is TGTGCCACCAGCAGAGATCTGGGGGGGGTAGCGGGAGTAGGCGAGCAGTACTTC. Supplemented by reference TRBV15 and TRBJ2-7, the full variable domain reads DAMVIQNPRYQVTQFGKPVTLSCSQTLNHNVMYWYQQKSSQAPKLLFHYYDKDFNNEADTPDNFQSRRPNTSFCFLDIRSPGLGDTAMYLCATSRDLGGVAGVGEQYFGPGTRLTVT.

This chain joins TRBV24-1 and TRBJ1-1, with 9 bases matching TRBD1. The V and J ends lost 7 bases and 3 bases, in that order; junction bases with no gene match: 2. The CDR3 consists of 13 residues. CDR1 KGHDR and CDR2 SFDVKD come from the germline V gene. The CDR3 region has the DNA TGTGCCACCAGAGACAGGGGGGACACTGAAGCTTTCTTT. Translating gives CATRDRGDTEAFF.

This clone appeared a single time. The rearrangement links TRBV3-1 (or the pseudogene TRBV3-2) to TRBJ2-3; D ambiguous. Deletions cut 4 bases from V and 6 bases from J, with 14 bases between. The germline gives CDR1 LGHDT, CDR2 YNNKEL (reference sequence). The CDR3 has 14 residues. CDR3 DNA sequence: TGTGCCAGCAGCCCCCTCGTCCCCCAGGATACGCAGTATTTT. Translated: CASSPLVPQDTQYF.

V usage is TRBV19 and J usage is TRBJ2-3; TRBD2 aligns across 8 bases. Germline loops: CDR1 LNHDA, CDR2 SQIVND (reference sequence). CDR3 length: 16 amino acids. V lost 5 bases, J lost 2 bases, and 9 bases stayed unmatched. The CDR3 region has the DNA TGTGCCAGTAGTCGGACTAGCCCATCGTCCACAGATACGCAGTATTTT. This translates into CASSRTSPSSTDTQYF.

The chain couples TRBV7-2 to TRBJ1-4; no clear D. Trimming cost V 4 bases and J 3 bases, with 12 bases left between them. The germline V gene encodes CDR1 SGHTA and CDR2 FQGNSA. The CDR3 spans 15 residues. The CDR3 loop reads CASSSFGEANEKLFF. The CDR3 region has the DNA TGTGCCAGCAGCTCGTTCGGGGAAGCTAATGAAAAACTGTTTTTT.

V gene TRBV28 combines with J gene TRBJ1-5, with D tentatively TRBD1 (5 bases). V gave up 2 bases and J gave up 0 bases, with 8 bases separating them. The CDR3 consists of 15 residues. Germline CDR1 is MDHEN and CDR2 is SYDVKM. DNA for the CDR3: TGTGCCAGCAGTTTAAGGGACTCTAGCAATCAGCCCCAGCATTTT. Translation gives CASSLRDSSNQPQHF.

This clone was seen more than once but under ten times. The chain combines TRBV14 with TRBJ2-1; 11 bases align to TRBD2. The V segment lost 1 base and the J segment 9 bases; nucleotides outside the gene matches: 5. This CDR3 has 15 residues. The germline V gene has CDR1 SGHDN and CDR2 FVKESK. CDR3 sequence: CASSQVSGGATEQFF. The CDR3 DNA is TGTGCCAGCAGCCAAGTTAGCGGGGGGGCCACTGAGCAGTTCTTC. Full variable domain (outside the CDR3, taken from reference TRBV14 and TRBJ2-1): EAGVTQFPSHSVIEKGQTVTLRCDPISGHDNLYWYRRVMGKEIKFLLHFVKESKQDESGMPNNRFLAERTGGTYSTLKVQPAELEDSGVYFCASSQVSGGATEQFFGPGTRLTVL.

The J gene is TRBJ2-1, the V gene TRBV7-3; 11 positions agree with TRBD2. The germline gives CDR1 SGHTA, CDR2 FQGTGA. V shed 1 base and J 3 bases; nucleotides not matched to a gene: 5. CDR3 size: 17 residues. The CDR3 DNA follows: TGTGCCAGCAGCTTAATCCCTACTAGCGGGAGCTACAATGAGCAGTTCTTC. This translates into CASSLIPTSGSYNEQFF.

A single count supports this clone. The gene calls are TRBV18 and TRBJ2-5; 7 bases are shared with TRBD2. Germline loops: CDR1 KGHSH, CDR2 LQKENI. The CDR3 contains 16 residues. The V gene end was trimmed by 3 bases and the J gene end by 1 base; junction bases not matched to a gene: 8. The CDR3 nucleotides read TGTGCCAGCTCACCCCTCGGGGGGTCGGGCCAAGAGACCCAGTACTTC. Its translation is CASSPLGGSGQETQYF.

This clone has only one observation. The V call is TRBV3-1 (or the pseudogene TRBV3-2), the J call TRBJ2-7; TRBD1 aligns across 7 bases. V shed 4 bases, J shed 1 base, and the junction held 10 bases outside the gene matches. Germline values: CDR1 LGHDT, CDR2 YNNKEL (reference sequence). The CDR3 runs 16 residues. The CDR3 nucleotides read TGTGCCAGCAGCCCCAAGGGGGCAGGGATTTCCTACGAGCAGTACTTC. It is translated as CASSPKGAGISYEQYF.

The chain couples TRBV19 to TRBJ2-2; D gene unclear. Germline lookup yields CDR1 LNHDA and CDR2 SQIVND (reference sequence). This CDR3 comprises 12 residues. V dropped 7 bases and J dropped 6 bases, with 9 bases sitting between them. The CDR3 region has the DNA TGTGCCAGTAACAAGCAGGCCGGGGAGCTGTTTTTT. It translates to CASNKQAGELFF.

The chain uses TRBV10-3 and TRBJ2-1; 8 positions agree with TRBD1. This CDR3 is built from 15 residues. The germline V gene encodes CDR1 ENHRY and CDR2 SYGVKD. With 5 bases clipped from V and 1 base from J, the junction kept 4 bases outside the gene matches. CDR3 in amino acids: CAISSGQGSYNEQFF. The CDR3 nucleotides are TGTGCCATCAGTTCCGGACAGGGATCCTACAATGAGCAGTTCTTC.

The rearrangement links TRBV5-5 to TRBJ1-4, with TRBD1 matching over 8 bases. The CDR3 extends over 17 amino acids. Trimming cost V 4 bases and J 0 bases; bases outside gene matches: 8. CDR1 SGHKS and CDR2 YYEKEE come from the germline V gene (reference sequence). DNA of the CDR3: TGTGCCAGCAGCCAGCAGACAGGGGTTGCAACTAATGAAAAACTGTTTTTT. As protein: CASSQQTGVATNEKLFF. Looking up the rest from reference TRBV5-5 and TRBJ1-4 gives the full variable domain: DAGVTQSPTHLIKTRGQQVTLRCSPISGHKSVSWYQQVLGQGPQFIFQYYEKEERGRGNFPDRFSARQFPNYSSELNVNALLLGDSALYLCASSQQTGVATNEKLFFGSGTQLSVL.

This clone has just a few counts. The J gene is TRBJ1-6, the V gene TRBV9; D is perhaps TRBD1 (6 bases). In germline, CDR1 is SGDLS, CDR2 YYNGEE. This CDR3 is 15 amino acids long. V dropped 3 bases and J dropped 7 bases, with 14 bases sitting between them. The CDR3 coding sequence is TGTGCCAGCAGCGCCTCCGGGACAATAAATTCACCCCTCCACTTT. Its protein product is CASSASGTINSPLHF.

V and J are TRBV2 and TRBJ2-1; TRBD1 aligns across 9 bases. The CDR3 contains 13 residues. Germline values: CDR1 SNHLY, CDR2 FYNNEI. The trim removed 7 bases at V and 9 bases at J, leaving 7 bases unmatched. The CDR3 region is CASIPNRGLEQFF. CDR3 bases: TGTGCCAGCATTCCAAACAGGGGGCTTGAGCAGTTCTTC.

CDR3 sequence reads: CASTHFRDRGNQPQHF. The CDR3 nucleotides read TGTGCCAGCACCCATTTCCGGGACAGGGGCAATCAGCCCCAGCATTTT. The V and J genes are TRBV5-4 and TRBJ1-5, with TRBD1 matching over 9 bases. CDR1 SGHNT and CDR2 YYREEE come from the germline V gene (reference sequence). The CDR3 is 16 amino acids. V was clipped by 6 bases and J by 2 bases; unmatched bases: 9.